This T cell receptor (beta chain) derives from a study of human T cells and chemical hapten exposure. Background on the study: DPC at 0.01% went onto the upper back in patch tests, read at 6 days.

Attachment of unique molecular identifiers to individual cDNA molecules was performed in the library. From the RACE reads, TCRdb called clonotypes with MiXCR, one entry per CDR3 protein. The sample has around 350,000 distinct CDR3 sequences; around 5% are singletons. The sample's time point: pre-sensitization, week 0. Treatment given: therapeutic diphenylcyclopropenone sensitization with weekly scalp DPC. This CDR3 region has 13 residues. Germline V gives CDR1 SGHTA, CDR2 FQGTGA. V was cut by 6 bases and J by 6 bases, with 15 bases left in between. This clonotype was sampled from a woman younger than 30 with alopecia areata. Some clones in this sample may be carry-over from other donors' samples. The V gene is TRBV7-3, the J gene TRBJ2-7; D possibly matches TRBD1 or TRBD2 (5 bases each). Sequenced here: whole blood, sampled in connection with sensitization to the hapten diphenylcyclopropenone (DPC). Written as DNA, the CDR3 is TGTGCCAGCAGTGTTGGGGGTCTCGGCGAGCAGTACTTC. As protein: CASSVGGLGEQYF.